The 14 T cell receptor beta chains given below trace back to one sample, sequenced in a study of blood T cell repertoires in COVID-19. Profiling relied on immunoSEQ multiplex PCR, and the TCRdb table lists in-frame clones only, not all of them. The sample shows 200,000 to 300,000 clones, around 80% of them seen only once. Sequencing was done on a sample of peripheral blood. These receptors originate from a man aged 60 to 75 with acute or convalescent COVID-19.

This chain joins TRBV6-6 and TRBJ2-1, with 9 bases matching TRBD2. This CDR3 spans 16 amino acids. From germline, CDR1 is MNHNY and CDR2 SVGAGI (reference sequence). J was trimmed by 2 bases and V by 5 bases; bases with no gene match: 7. Here the CDR3 DNA reads TGTGCCAGCAGTCCAGCGGGACTAGCCGCCTACAATGAGCAGTTCTTC. Its protein product is CASSPAGLAAYNEQFF.

The genes are TRBV5-1 and TRBJ1-2, with TRBD1 as a possible D gene (6 bases). This CDR3 is 15 amino acids long. Germline V gives CDR1 SGHRS, CDR2 YFSETQ. Trimming cost V 1 base and J 4 bases, with 14 bases left between them. CDR3: CASSLSWGQGYGYTF. The CDR3 nucleotides are TGCGCCAGCAGCTTGTCGTGGGGGCAAGGCTATGGCTACACCTTC.

The J gene is TRBJ1-6, the V gene TRBV25-1; maybe TRBD1 (5 bases). Germline CDR1 is MGHDK and CDR2 is SYGVNS. This CDR3 comprises 15 residues. The V end lost 1 base, the J end lost 10 bases, and 14 bases lay between the germline ends. Here the CDR3 DNA reads TGTGCCAGCAGTGAATTTTTGGGGGGAGAATCACCCCTCCACTTT. This sequence encodes CASSEFLGGESPLHF.

This rearrangement joins TRBV27 to TRBJ1-2; TRBD1 matches 7 bases. The CDR3 totals 15 residues. CDR1 and CDR2 (germline): MNHEY, SMNVEV (reference sequence). With 4 bases clipped from V and 5 bases from J, the junction kept 10 bases outside the gene matches. CDR3 in DNA: TGTGCCAGCAGTTCAACAGGGGCGGCCCAATATGGCTACACCTTC. It yields the protein CASSSTGAAQYGYTF.

The CDR3 reads CASSLGTGDSYEQYF. The CDR3 DNA sequence: TGTGCCAGCAGTTTAGGGACAGGGGACTCCTACGAGCAGTACTTC. The chain is built from TRBV6-5 and TRBJ2-7, with 10 bases aligning to TRBD1. The CDR3 totals 15 residues. Per the germline V gene, CDR1 is MNHEY and CDR2 is SVGAGI. Losses at the gene ends were 4 bases for V and 0 bases for J; bases not matched to a gene: 3.

The chain is built from TRBV11-1 and TRBJ1-6; weak D call: TRBD1 (5 bases). The CDR3 covers 13 residues. The germline CDR1 and CDR2 sequences are SGHAT and FQDESV (reference sequence). Trimming shortened V by 5 bases and J by 7 bases, and 9 bases separated the two germline ends. The CDR3 region is CASSAGRNSPLHF. The CDR3 bases are TGTGCCAGCAGCGCAGGGAGGAATTCACCCCTCCACTTT.

The chain is built from TRBV20-1 and TRBJ1-1; no clear D gene. CDR1 is DFQATT, CDR2 SNEGSKA, per germline (reference sequence). The V and J ends lost 8 bases and 8 bases respectively, with 12 bases between them. The CDR3 runs 10 residues. CDR3 DNA: TGCAGTTTCGCGAACCGAGAAGCTTTCTTT. This sequence encodes CSFANREAFF.

This clone was seen just once. The V gene is TRBV7-2, the J gene TRBJ1-6; no definite D call. CDR3 length: 16 amino acids. Trimming took off 5 bases at V and 14 bases at J, with 25 bases between the two ends. The germline V gene has CDR1 SGHTA and CDR2 FQGNSA. Written as DNA, the CDR3 is TGTGCCAGCAGCACGAGGGTAGGCACAGAGGTCGGGTCCCTCCACTTT. This sequence encodes CASSTRVGTEVGSLHF.

The rearrangement links TRBV7-8 to TRBJ2-7; 10 bases fit TRBD2. J gave up 5 bases and V 5 bases, and 15 bases lay outside the gene matches. The V gene's germline CDR1 is SGHVS and CDR2 FQNEAQ. The CDR3 has 17 amino acids. Written as DNA, the CDR3 is TGTGCCAGCAGCCTCCGTGGGGGGAGCGGGAGGGCAGACGAGCAGTACTTC. Protein sequence: CASSLRGGSGRADEQYF.

For the CDR3, the DNA is TGTGCCAGCAGTTCTGGAGGACAGCCGGTAAGAGGCTACACCTTC. Translating gives CASSSGGQPVRGYTF. The rearrangement links TRBV28 to TRBJ1-2, with D possibly being TRBD1 (6 bases). The length of the CDR3 is 15 residues. The V end lost 4 bases, the J end lost 8 bases, and 20 bases lay between the germline ends. Germline V gives CDR1 MDHEN, CDR2 SYDVKM.

This rearrangement joins TRBV6-5 to TRBJ1-4; 10 positions agree with TRBD1. CDR3 size: 14 residues. The germline V gene encodes CDR1 MNHEY and CDR2 SVGAGI. J lost 8 bases, V lost 5 bases, and 5 bases had no gene match. CDR3: CASSPDRGWEKLFF. CDR3 coding DNA: TGTGCCAGCAGTCCGGACAGGGGGTGGGAAAAACTGTTTTTT.

CDR3 in amino acids: CASSLAGAEEGNTIYF. The CDR3 DNA reads as TGCGCCAGCAGCTTGGCAGGGGCGGAGGAGGGAAACACCATATATTTT. The V gene is TRBV5-1, the J gene TRBJ1-3; D perhaps matches TRBD1 (6 bases). V lost 0 bases, J lost 4 bases, and 14 bases lay in between. CDR3 length: 16 residues. CDR1 and CDR2 (germline): SGHRS, YFSETQ. Combining the CDR3 with reference TRBV5-1 and TRBJ1-3 gives the whole variable domain KAGVTQTPRYLIKTRGQQVTLSCSPISGHRSVSWYQQTPGQGLQFLFEYFSETQRNKGNFPGRFSGRQFSNSRSEMNVSTLELGDSALYLCASSLAGAEEGNTIYFGEGSWLTVV.

J is TRBJ1-6 and V is TRBV11-2; D is uncertain. Trimming shortened V by 1 base and J by 4 bases, and 8 bases separated the two germline ends. This CDR3 is 15 amino acids long. Germline CDR1 is SGHAT and CDR2 is FQNNGV. Written as DNA, the CDR3 is TGTGCCAGCAGCTTAGGGAGCGGGTATAATTCACCCCTCCACTTT. It translates to CASSLGSGYNSPLHF.

V gene TRBV7-2 combines with J gene TRBJ2-3; 7 bases are a match to TRBD2. Losses at the gene ends were 5 bases for V and 0 bases for J; bases not matched to a gene: 14. CDR3 size: 18 residues. CDR1 is SGHTA and CDR2 is FQGNSA in the germline V gene. The chain's CDR3 is CASSNTRLADSSTDTQYF. In nucleotides, the CDR3 is TGTGCCAGCAGCAACACGCGGCTAGCGGATTCTAGCACAGATACGCAGTATTTT.